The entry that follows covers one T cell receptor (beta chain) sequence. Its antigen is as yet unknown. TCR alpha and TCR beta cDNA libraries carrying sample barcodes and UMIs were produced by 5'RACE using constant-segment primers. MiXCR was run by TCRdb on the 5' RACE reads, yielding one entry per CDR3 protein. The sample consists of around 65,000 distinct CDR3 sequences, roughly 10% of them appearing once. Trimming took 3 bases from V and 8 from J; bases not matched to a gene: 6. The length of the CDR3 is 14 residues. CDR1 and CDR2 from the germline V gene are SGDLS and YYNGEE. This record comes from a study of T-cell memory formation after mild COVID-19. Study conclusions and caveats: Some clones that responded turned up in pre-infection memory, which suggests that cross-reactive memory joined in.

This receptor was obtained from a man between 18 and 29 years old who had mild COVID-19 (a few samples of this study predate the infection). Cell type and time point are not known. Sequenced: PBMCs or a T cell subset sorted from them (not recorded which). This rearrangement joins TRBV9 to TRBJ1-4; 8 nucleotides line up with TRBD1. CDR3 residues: CASSEDRGGEKLFF. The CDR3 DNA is TGTGCCAGCAGCGAAGACAGGGGAGGCGAAAAACTGTTTTTT. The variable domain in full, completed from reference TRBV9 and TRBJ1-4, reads DSGVTQTPKHLITATGQRVTLRCSPRSGDLSVYWYQQSLDQGLQFLIQYYNGEERAKGNILERFSAQQFPDLHSELNLSSLELGDSALYFCASSEDRGGEKLFFGSGTQLSVL.